The T cell receptor (beta chain) under discussion was sequenced for a study of PD-L1 blockade in urothelial cancer. Across the study: Of prior chemotherapy regimens, patients had received between 0 and 3. When blood samples were assessed, the median T cell count was some 150,000.

The germline V gene has CDR1 MDHEN and CDR2 SYDVKM. The CDR3 spans 13 residues. V lost 1 base and J lost 4, with 7 bases in between. Libraries were prepared by immunoSEQ multiplex PCR; TCRdb keeps only in-frame clonotypes and omits some of them. The sample lists about 14,000 clones, around 89% occurring once. Study-wide points: Durable-benefit patients expanded tumor-associated blood clones more at 3 weeks.

The study enrolled patients with locally advanced or metastatic urothelial carcinoma. Concerning this clone: The antigen is unknown.

The sequencing here drew on PBMCs, taken around atezolizumab (anti-PD-L1) treatment. The rearrangement links TRBV28 to TRBJ1-1, with unresolved D. The receptor's source is a man between 65 and 80 years old with urothelial cancer. CDR3 amino acids: CASSLSPLTEAFF. DNA of the CDR3: TGTGCCAGCAGTTTATCCCCCCTCACTGAAGCTTTCTTT. The full variable domain, completed using reference TRBV28 and TRBJ1-1, is DVKVTQSSRYLVKRTGEKVFLECVQDMDHENMFWYRQDPGLGLRLIYFSYDVKMKEKGDIPEGYSVSREKKERFSLILESASTNQTSMYLCASSLSPLTEAFFGQGTRLTVV.